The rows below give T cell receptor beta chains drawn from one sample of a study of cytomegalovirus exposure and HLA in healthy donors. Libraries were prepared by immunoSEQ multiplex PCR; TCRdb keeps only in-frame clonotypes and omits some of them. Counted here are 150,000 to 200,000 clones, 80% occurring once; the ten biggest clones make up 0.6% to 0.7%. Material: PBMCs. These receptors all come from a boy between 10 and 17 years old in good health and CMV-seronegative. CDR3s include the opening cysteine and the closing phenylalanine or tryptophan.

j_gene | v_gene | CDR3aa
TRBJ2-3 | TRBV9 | CASSPPMGGAVDTDTQYF
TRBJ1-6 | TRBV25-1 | CASSEPGGIYSPLHF
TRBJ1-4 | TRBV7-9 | CASSLGGMREKLFF
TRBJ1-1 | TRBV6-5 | CASSFDRAGTEAFF
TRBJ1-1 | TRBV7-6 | CASSSRPGQGAKEEAFF
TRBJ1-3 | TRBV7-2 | CASSPGLSGNTIYF
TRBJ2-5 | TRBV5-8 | CASSFSLEQYF
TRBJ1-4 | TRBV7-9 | CSSSLSRYNEKLFF
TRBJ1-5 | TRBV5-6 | CASSLIYSNQPQHF
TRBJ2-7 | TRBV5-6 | CASSLTSSREQYF
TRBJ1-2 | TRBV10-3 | CAISESPGLEGYGYTF
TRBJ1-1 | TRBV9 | CASSVDVGTEAFF
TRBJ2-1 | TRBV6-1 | CASTQTRDRGSGFF
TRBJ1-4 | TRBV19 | CASNGGLGEKLFF
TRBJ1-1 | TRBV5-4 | CASSLHQGADTEAFF
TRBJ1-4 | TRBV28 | CASSSGQMNEKLFF
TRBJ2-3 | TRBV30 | CAWSTAADWGGPDTQYF
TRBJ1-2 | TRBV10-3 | CAISSQGLGYTF
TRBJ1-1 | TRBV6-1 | CASSEMDRYTEAFF
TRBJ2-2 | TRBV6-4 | CASSEELAGGGTGELFF
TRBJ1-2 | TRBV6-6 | CASSRGGSYGYTF
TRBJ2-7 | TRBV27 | CASSFQVSSYEQYF
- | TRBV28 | CASSSGQGALSEQYF
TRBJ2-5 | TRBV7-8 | CASSSSEETQYF
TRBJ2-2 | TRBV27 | CASRLLLRVPGGELFF
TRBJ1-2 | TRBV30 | CAWSVGQGGGYTF
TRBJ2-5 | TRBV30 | CAWSVSLVGQETQYF
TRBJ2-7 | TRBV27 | CASRKGQGGYEQYF
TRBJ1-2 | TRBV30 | CAWSDWGGVGLDGYTF
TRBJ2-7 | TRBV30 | CAWAYSYEQYF
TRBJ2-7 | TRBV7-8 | CASSFYAASGEEQYF
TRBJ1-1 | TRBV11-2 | CASSLGTGGEAFF
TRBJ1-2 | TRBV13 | CASSSPTLGQGYYGYTF
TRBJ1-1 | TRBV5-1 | CASSSTLGTENTEAFF
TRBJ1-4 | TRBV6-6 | CASSYEQGSEKLFF
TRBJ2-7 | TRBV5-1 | CASSLGGQTYEQYF
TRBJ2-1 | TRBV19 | CASTGTSGSSYNEQFF
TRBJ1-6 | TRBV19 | CASSIFTGAYNSPLHF
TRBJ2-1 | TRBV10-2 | CASSEYGLAGPYNEQFF
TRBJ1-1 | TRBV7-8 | CASSSYTGGGGIEAFF
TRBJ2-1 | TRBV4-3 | CASSQVPGQGRYNEQFF
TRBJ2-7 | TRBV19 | CASSMGTGAYEQYF
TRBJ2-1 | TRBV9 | CASSVVSAGNEQFF
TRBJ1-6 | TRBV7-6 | CASSLNRGLSYNSPLHF
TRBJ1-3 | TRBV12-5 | CASGPDSYSGNTIYF
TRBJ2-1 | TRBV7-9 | CASSLTGNKEFF
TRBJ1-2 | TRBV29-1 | CSVEENRGRGYTF